This T cell receptor (beta chain) was observed in a study of T-cell reconstitution after alpha-beta-depleted transplantation in children. Whole-study findings and limits: Among T cells one year after transplant, newly produced cells accounted for most counts and diversity. High day-60 TCRbeta diversity in some patients came from surviving recipient T cells and thymic progenitors. By about two months after transplant, alpha-beta T cells reportedly arose from several hundred graft clones that had expanded.

Unique molecular identifiers were incorporated into the prepared TCRbeta library. TCRdb re-called the PCR reads through MiXCR, storing one row per CDR3 protein. The sample lists a few hundred thousand distinct CDR3 sequences; around 25% were seen once. This clonotype was seen a few times. Its specificity is not known. The CDR3 totals 12 residues. The V gene lost 6 bases and the J gene lost 8 bases, with 13 bases spanning the gap. Germline values: CDR1 DFQATT, CDR2 SNEGSKA (reference sequence). This TCR came from a male patient younger than 18 who had a stem cell transplant for acute lymphoblastic leukemia, so the T cells may come from the graft donor. The chain carries TRBV20-1 and TRBJ1-4; D remains ambiguous. The sequences come from PBMCs, mostly from graft donor cells, collected 180 days after TCRalphabeta/CD19-depleted stem cell transplant. The chain's CDR3 is CSASRGSEKLFF. CDR3 DNA: TGCAGTGCCTCCCGAGGGTCCGAAAAACTGTTTTTT.